Listed below are T cell receptor beta chains from one sample, sequenced in a study of shared clonotypes between healthy human individuals. Sequencing used immunoSEQ multiplex PCR; TCRdb keeps in-frame clones, though not all of them. The top ten hold around 1.1% of the sample, which has over 2 million clones, about 95% seen once. The sample taken for sequencing was naive CD8+ T cells sorted from blood. All receptors come from a man aged 18 to 35 in good health. CDR3s include the opening cysteine and the closing phenylalanine or tryptophan. A D gene is named only where the DNA matches it firmly. Not every row has a clone size; where given, it reads once, few, many or a size class.

d_gene,v_gene,abundance,j_gene,CDR3aa,CDR3nt
TRBD1,TRBV4-1,once,TRBJ1-1,CASSQGTGGHTEAFF,TGCGCCAGCAGCCAAGGGACAGGGGGCCATACTGAAGCTTTCTTT
.,TRBV13,many,TRBJ2-7,CASSSLGEAGPYEQYF,TGTGCCAGCAGCTCCCTCGGCGAGGCGGGGCCCTACGAGCAGTACTTC
.,TRBV30,.,TRBJ2-6,CAWSVTGSGANVLTF,TGTGCCTGGAGTGTAACAGGGTCTGGGGCCAACGTCCTGACTTTC
TRBD2,TRBV4-3,.,TRBJ2-1,CASSQDLSSGNNEQFF,TGCGCCAGCAGCCAAGATCTTTCTAGCGGAAATAATGAGCAGTTCTTC
.,TRBV28,.,TRBJ1-1,CASALGGEQGWFAEAFF,TGTGCCAGCGCATTGGGCGGGGAACAGGGATGGTTCGCTGAAGCTTTCTTT
.,TRBV30,.,TRBJ2-2,CAWSVMGGGELFF,TGTGCCTGGAGTGTAATGGGGGGCGGGGAGCTGTTTTTT
.,TRBV5-1,.,TRBJ1-1,CASSGGPGPNTEAFF,TGCGCCAGCAGCGGAGGTCCGGGGCCGAACACTGAAGCTTTCTTT
.,TRBV25-1,.,TRBJ2-2,CASRGGTGELFF,TGTGCCAGCAGAGGGGGCACCGGGGAGCTGTTTTTT
TRBD1,TRBV9,.,TRBJ2-7,CASSVEGAALNEQYF,TGTGCCAGCAGCGTAGAGGGGGCAGCGCTCAACGAGCAGTACTTC
.,TRBV11-2,.,TRBJ2-7,CASTFGQGNHEQYF,TGTGCCAGCACCTTTGGGCAGGGGAACCACGAGCAGTACTTC
.,TRBV28,.,TRBJ2-7,CASSPGPTLSYEQYF,TGTGCCAGCAGCCCCGGGCCGACCCTCTCCTACGAGCAGTACTTC
.,TRBV7-9,.,TRBJ2-7,CASSPGGSYEQYF,TGTGCCAGCAGCCCCGGCGGATCCTACGAGCAGTACTTC
.,TRBV7-9,.,TRBJ2-7,CASSLSLRSEQYF,TGTGCCAGCAGCTTAAGTTTGCGCTCCGAGCAGTACTTC
.,TRBV4-3,.,TRBJ2-7,CASSQEGLGSSYEQYF,TGCGCCAGCAGCCAAGAGGGGTTGGGCAGCTCCTACGAGCAGTACTTC
.,TRBV5-4,once,TRBJ2-7,CASSPGVGNLYEQYF,TGTGCCAGCAGCCCAGGGGTCGGGAATTTGTACGAGCAGTACTTC
.,TRBV11-2,once,TRBJ2-1,CASSQSPTAYNEQFF,TGTGCCAGCAGCCAAAGCCCGACAGCTTACAATGAGCAGTTCTTC
TRBD2,TRBV19,.,TRBJ2-7,CASSITSGSYEQYF,TGTGCCAGTAGTATAACTAGCGGGAGCTACGAGCAGTACTTC